The present entry profiles one T cell receptor (beta chain) with its context. It lacks a known antigen. Base quality data are lacking; no much larger clone is found one base away. These data are taken from a study of PD-L1 blockade in urothelial cancer (dated by TCRdb to 2015 to 2018). For context, the study as a whole: Therapy was started in the mid-2010s for all patients, and atezolizumab 1,200 mg was administered intravenously every 3 weeks. A median of roughly 140,000 T cells and roughly 80,000 unique TCRs was obtained from blood samples, and a median clonality of around 0.08 was observed. Pretreatment tumor samples and matched peripheral blood, collected serially before and after atezolizumab treatment, underwent TCR sequencing. Patients had an ECOG performance status of 0 or 1 and had received between 0 and 3 prior chemotherapy regimens. In the same patients, whole exome sequencing and RNA sequencing of pretreatment tumors were performed in addition to TCR sequencing. An exploratory multi-omic analysis was conducted of the somatic, immune and clinical correlates of response to PD-L1 blockade with atezolizumab in urothelial cancer. About 85% of the 29 patients were males with bladder-origin urothelial cancer, and about 65% of the roughly 30 reported a prior smoking history. Blood samples were analyzed at two time points: 3 weeks after treatment start (second dose) and 6 weeks after treatment start. Some 30 patients had pretreatment blood TCR-seq, approximately 24 had at least one posttreatment blood collection, and approximately 24 had tumor TCR-seq. Durable clinical benefit meant progression-free survival longer than 6 months, and TCR features were also tested against progression-free and overall survival. Durable clinical benefit was achieved by nine patients but not by the remaining 20.

CDR1 MGHRA and CDR2 YSYEKL are derived from the germline V gene. Clipping removes 4 bases from V and 7 bases from J, with 9 as the unmatched junction base count. The CDR3 holds 14 amino acids from the cysteine to the phenylalanine. The retained sequence is limited to the CDR3, 42 bases, with the frame set at the first base. Paper-wide results and their limitations: Improved progression-free and overall survival was found to be associated with pretreatment peripheral blood TCR clonality below the median. Because the sample size was small (n ≈ 27) and many of the analyses were exploratory, the results are meant to be hypothesis-generating. Greater expansion of tumor-associated TCR clones in peripheral blood 3 weeks after the start of treatment was observed in patients with durable benefit (n of about 20, p = 0.022).

A cohort of 25 to 35 patients with locally advanced or metastatic urothelial carcinoma, treated at Memorial Sloan Kettering on a trial protocol, was included. Peripheral blood mononuclear cells were collected pretreatment and during treatment, with between 1 and 8 total time points obtained per patient. The Qiagen DNeasy Blood extraction kit was used to purify genomic DNA from total PBMCs and from tumor samples. PBMCs were collected pretreatment and during treatment, and were isolated and stored as previously described. Synthetic TCR analog templates were spiked into each PCR so that absolute template abundance could be estimated from read counts. Using the immunoSEQ assay, TCRbeta CDR3 regions were amplified from genomic DNA with bias-controlled V and J gene primers. Sequencing of rearranged TCRbeta segments was done at approximately 20X coverage. In the authors' own workflow: Clustering was used to correct sequencing errors, and CDR3s were annotated against IMGT so that V, D and J genes could be assigned. Only productive TCRbeta rearrangements were used in downstream analyses, excluding out-of-frame or stop-codon sequences. To compute clonality, Shannon entropy was normalized by the log of the number of unique productive sequences and then subtracted from one. Fisher's exact test with Benjamini-Hochberg correction, using a cutoff of adjusted p below 0.01, was how clones that differed between time points or between blood and tumor were identified. TCRdb provides this immuneACCESS table in a form limited to in-frame rearrangements. Some clones are lacking; in checked studies, under half of them reflect an unresolved V gene, and why the rest are absent is not known. For V, J and clone size, that table is used; D and trimming come from the DNA. This sample holds about 91,000 clones; more than 85% were observed only once. The ten largest clonotypes hold approximately 9% of the sample.

This receptor was identified in a man aged 55 to 70 with urothelial cancer. The chain uses TRBV4-1 and TRBJ1-2, with TRBD1 matching 7 junction bases. Sample: PBMCs, taken around atezolizumab (anti-PD-L1) treatment. DNA sequence: TGCGCCAGCAGCCCGACAGGGACAGATGGTGGCTACACCTTC. This encodes CASSPTGTDGGYTF.